These 10 T cell receptor beta chains originate from one sample sequenced in a study of T cells expressing NK-cell markers (dated by TCRdb to about 2020). Receptors were amplified or captured by 5' RACE. TCRdb shows the sequencer as Illumina HiSeq 2000. Based on TCRdb reprocessing of the reads, there is one entry per CDR3 protein sequence, and DNA is missing. This specimen's table enumerates about 460,000 distinct CDR3 sequences. The top ten clones comprise roughly 1.4% of the sample. Sequenced: blood T cells: a sorted CD56 or NKG2C T cell subset, CD4+ or CD8+ T cells, or bulk PBMC T cells (not recorded which). These receptor sequences come from a woman between 50 and 59 years old in good health. Donor details come from another sample of the same person, matched by shared clones.

The CDR3: CSAGRAEGFRFF. The chain couples TRBV29-1 to TRBJ2-1; no DNA is available, so the TRBD2 call from TCRdb remains unchecked. CDR3 length: 12 amino acids. Germline loops: CDR1 SQVTM, CDR2 ANQGSEA.

This rearrangement joins TRBV21-1 to TRBJ2-3; the D gene TCRdb calls, TRBD1, cannot be checked with no DNA. TRBV21-1 has pseudogene status. This CDR3 is built from 14 residues. The CDR3 here is CASNSRGRTDTQYF.

The chain uses TRBV5-1 and TRBJ2-7. The germline gives CDR1 SGHRS, CDR2 YFSETQ. CDR3 length: 13 amino acids. The CDR3 protein is CASSSQTRYEQYF. The whole variable domain, filled in from reference TRBV5-1 and TRBJ2-7, reads KAGVTQTPRYLIKTRGQQVTLSCSPISGHRSVSWYQQTPGQGLQFLFEYFSETQRNKGNFPGRFSGRQFSNSRSEMNVSTLELGDSALYLCASSSQTRYEQYFGPGTRLTVT.

The J gene is TRBJ2-1, the V gene TRBV5-1; the D call from TCRdb, TRBD1, cannot be confirmed without DNA. CDR3 length: 17 amino acids. CDR1 is SGHRS and CDR2 is YFSETQ in the germline V gene. Here the CDR3 reads CASSSGGAKRSMGEQFF.

The chain combines TRBV28 with TRBJ1-1; TCRdb outputs TRBD1, but without DNA this stays unchecked. The germline V gene has CDR1 MDHEN and CDR2 SYDVKM. This CDR3 contains 11 residues. The CDR3 protein is CASGTDLVAFF.

This chain links TRBV7-8 with TRBJ1-1. CDR3 length: 16 amino acids. CDR1 SGHVS and CDR2 FQNEAQ come from the germline V gene. CDR3 in amino acids: CASSPIARGMNTEAFF.

The chain links TRBV5-1 to TRBJ2-5; the D gene TCRdb calls, TRBD2, cannot be checked with no DNA. Germline CDR1 is SGHRS and CDR2 is YFSETQ. There are 14 residues in the CDR3. CDR3 sequence: CASSPGGRRETQYF. The full variable domain, in which reference TRBV5-1 and TRBJ2-5 provide the parts outside the CDR3, is KAGVTQTPRYLIKTRGQQVTLSCSPISGHRSVSWYQQTPGQGLQFLFEYFSETQRNKGNFPGRFSGRQFSNSRSEMNVSTLELGDSALYLCASSPGGRRETQYFGPGTRLLVL.

V gene TRBV5-5 combines with J gene TRBJ2-3; TCRdb indicates TRBD2, and absent DNA this call remains unverified. CDR1 is SGHKS, CDR2 YYEKEE, per germline (reference sequence). The CDR3 runs 16 residues. CDR3 loop: CASSPGSAGGADTQYF.

The chain carries TRBV5-1 and TRBJ2-1. This CDR3 spans 15 amino acids. The germline CDR1 and CDR2 sequences are SGHRS and YFSETQ. CDR3 loop: CASSLIGGLYNEQFF.

CDR3 region: CSPSQGRGLYTDTQYF. The chain couples TRBV20-1 to TRBJ2-3; TCRdb's D call of TRBD2 is untestable without DNA. Germline V gene sequence: CDR1 DFQATT, CDR2 SNEGSKA (reference sequence). CDR3 length: 16 amino acids.